One sample yielded the 32 T cell receptor beta chains listed below, sequenced in a study of CD8 T cells in Susac syndrome. The authors reverse transcribed roughly 0.5 to 1 ug RNA with random hexamers. Each CDR3 protein gets one entry after TCRdb re-called the immunoSEQ multiplex PCR reads with MiXCR. The repertoire has about 210,000 distinct CDR3 sequences, approximately 93% of them found once; the top ten carry 0.095% to 0.12%. The sequencing sample was made of CD4+ T cells from PBMCs. The receptors were gathered from a human donor in good health.

This rearrangement joins TRBV7-2 to TRBJ2-1, with D uncertain. Germline assignment: CDR1 SGHTA and CDR2 FQGNSA. There are 13 residues in the CDR3. Trimming pared 7 bases from V and 7 bases from J, leaving 14 bases between. Here the CDR3 DNA reads TGTGCCAGCATCCTAACTAATTTGAATGAGCAGTTCTTC. This codes for CASILTNLNEQFF.

The chain employs TRBV29-1 and TRBJ1-2; D gene ambiguous. Deletions cut 2 bases from V and 4 bases from J, with 8 bases between. The CDR3 is 12 residues long. Germline V lookup: CDR1 SQVTM, CDR2 ANQGSEA. In nucleotides, the CDR3 is TGCAGCGTTGAACTGGCTTTCTATGGCTACACCTTC. It codes for CSVELAFYGYTF.

The chain recombines TRBV3-1 with TRBJ2-1, with D maybe TRBD2 (5 bases). The V end was cut by 3 bases, the J end by 9 bases, with 18 bases between. This CDR3 comprises 15 residues. Germline CDR1 LGHDT, CDR2 YNNKEL (reference sequence). This CDR3 is CASSQAGLARIEQFF. In DNA form, the CDR3 reads TGTGCCAGCAGCCAGGCGGGCCTCGCCAGGATTGAGCAGTTCTTC.

The V and J genes are TRBV3-1 and TRBJ2-1; a weak D match, TRBD2 (6 bases). Between the trimmed V and J ends, which lost 2 bases and 4 bases, there was a span of 15 bases. Germline V CDR1 and CDR2: LGHDT, YNNKEL (reference sequence). This CDR3 spans 16 amino acids. CDR3 DNA sequence: TGTGCCAGCAGCCAAAGGGGAGCGGGCCCTTACAATGAGCAGTTCTTC. This codes for CASSQRGAGPYNEQFF.

The chain is built from TRBV3-1 and TRBJ1-2, with a possible D match to TRBD1 (5 bases). Germline V CDR1 and CDR2: LGHDT, YNNKEL (reference sequence). There are 14 residues in the CDR3. The V end lost 4 bases, the J end lost 2 bases, and 11 bases lay between the germline ends. This CDR3 reads CASSPPGANYGYTF. The CDR3 DNA follows: TGTGCCAGCAGCCCCCCCGGGGCCAACTATGGCTACACCTTC.

The chain recombines TRBV5-4 with TRBJ2-5; TRBD2 matches at 15 bases. CDR3 length equals 16 residues. Unmatched junction bases numbered 2, after V lost 1 base and J lost 4 bases. Germline loops: CDR1 SGHNT, CDR2 YYREEE (reference sequence). The CDR3 spells CASSLWTSGGVETQYF. The CDR3 DNA reads TGTGCCAGCAGCTTGTGGACTAGCGGGGGGGTAGAGACCCAGTACTTC.

This chain connects TRBV29-1 to TRBJ1-1; D gene unclear. Looked up from germline, CDR1 is SQVTM and CDR2 is ANQGSEA. This CDR3 spans 12 amino acids. V lost 0 bases and J lost 4, with 6 bases in between. The DNA of the CDR3 is TGCAGCGTTGAAGATTGGGGCACTGAAGCTTTCTTT. Translation: CSVEDWGTEAFF.

The chain has TRBV7-2 and TRBJ1-2; D is unresolved. CDR3 length: 14 residues. Germline V lookup: CDR1 SGHTA, CDR2 FQGNSA. V was cut by 4 bases and J by 4 bases, with 13 bases left in between. As DNA, the CDR3 is TGTGCCAGCAGCTCACGACCGGGCTCCTATGGCTACACCTTC. Translating gives CASSSRPGSYGYTF.

The J gene is TRBJ1-4, the V gene TRBV28, with unresolved D. The CDR3 spans 12 residues. V was clipped by 3 bases and J by 8 bases, with 7 bases between them. CDR1 is MDHEN and CDR2 is SYDVKM in the germline V gene. The CDR3 coding sequence is TGTGCCAGCAGTTTGGGCGGGGAAAAACTGTTTTTT. Amino acids: CASSLGGEKLFF.

Only one count was recorded for this clonotype. The chain uses TRBV28 and TRBJ1-2; tentatively, D is TRBD1 (5 bases). Deletions cut 4 bases from V and 7 bases from J, with 10 bases between. The CDR3 contains 12 residues. Germline V gene sequence: CDR1 MDHEN, CDR2 SYDVKM. The CDR3 bases are TGTGCCAGCAGTTGGGGCCGTAGTGGCTACACCTTC. It codes for CASSWGRSGYTF.

The CDR3 DNA reads as TGTGCCAGCAGGGGGAGGGACAGTAGCACAGATACGCAGTATTTT. As protein: CASRGRDSSTDTQYF. The chain has TRBV28 and TRBJ2-3; D possibly uses TRBD1 or TRBD2 (7 bases each). CDR1 and CDR2 from the germline V gene are MDHEN and SYDVKM. Deletions cut 6 bases from V and 0 bases from J, with 13 bases between. The CDR3 runs to 15 residues.

V is TRBV27 and J is TRBJ1-2, with D maybe TRBD1 (5 bases). With 10 bases removed from V and 5 bases from J, the gap between germline ends came to 23 bases. Germline values: CDR1 MNHEY, CDR2 SMNVEV (reference sequence). The CDR3 totals 15 residues. The CDR3 reads CATIHGRSGGYGYTF. The CDR3 coding sequence is TGTGCCACCATACACGGAAGATCGGGGGGTTATGGCTACACCTTC.

The CDR3: CASSLGGTVGGNGYTF. The CDR3 bases are TGCGCCAGCAGCTTGGGGGGGACAGTAGGAGGCAATGGCTACACCTTC. This chain joins TRBV5-1 and TRBJ1-2; TRBD1 matches 7 bases. Per the germline V gene, CDR1 is SGHRS and CDR2 is YFSETQ. The trim removed 0 bases at V and 6 bases at J, leaving 11 bases unmatched. CDR3 length: 16 residues.

The V call is TRBV7-2, the J call TRBJ2-3; D is unresolved. The CDR3 totals 12 residues. The V end was cut by 5 bases, the J end by 4 bases, with 7 bases between. The germline gives CDR1 SGHTA, CDR2 FQGNSA. The CDR3 protein is CASSGFPDTQYF. The CDR3 nucleotides read TGTGCCAGCAGCGGATTCCCAGATACGCAGTATTTT.

The chain carries TRBV7-2 and TRBJ2-2; possibly TRBD1 for D (5 bases). V was cut by 2 bases and J by 6 bases, with 16 bases left in between. The CDR3 totals 16 residues. Germline CDR1 and CDR2: SGHTA and FQGNSA. CDR3 residues: CASSLFIGALAGELFF. Written as DNA, the CDR3 is TGTGCCAGCAGCTTATTTATAGGGGCCCTTGCCGGGGAGCTGTTTTTT.

The chain carries TRBV7-6 and TRBJ2-2, with D possibly TRBD1 on 6 matching bases. In germline, CDR1 is SGHVS, CDR2 FNYEAQ. V lost 4 bases to trimming and J lost 0 bases, with 9 bases between them. The CDR3 covers 15 residues. CDR3 in amino acids: CASSSTGPNTGELFF. CDR3 DNA sequence: TGTGCCAGCAGCTCGACAGGCCCGAACACCGGGGAGCTGTTTTTT.

This chain uses TRBV3-1 with TRBJ1-1, with D possibly matching TRBD1 (6 bases). This CDR3 has 11 amino acids. V gave up 1 base and J gave up 9 bases, with 6 bases separating them. Germline V gene data show CDR1 as LGHDT and CDR2 as YNNKEL (reference sequence). The CDR3 here is CASSQGGQAFF. CDR3 in DNA: TGTGCCAGCAGCCAAGGGGGGCAAGCTTTCTTT.

This clonotype was found once. The chain couples TRBV5-1 to TRBJ1-2; D not certain. Germline lookup yields CDR1 SGHRS and CDR2 YFSETQ. Deletions cut 0 bases from V and 5 bases from J, with 14 bases between. The CDR3 extends over 15 amino acids. CDR3 in DNA: TGCGCCAGCAGCTTGGAGAGGGCCAACCTTTATGGCTACACCTTC. Residues: CASSLERANLYGYTF.

The chain uses TRBV2 and TRBJ1-6; D remains unclear. The CDR3 loop spans 15 amino acids. V was pared by 1 base and J by 10 bases, with 14 bases between. CDR1 and CDR2 (germline): SNHLY, FYNNEI. The CDR3 coding sequence is TGTGCCAGCAGTGAAGTGGCCACCGGCCGCTCACCCCTCCACTTT. Protein: CASSEVATGRSPLHF.

V and J are TRBV12-3 or TRBV12-4 and TRBJ2-3; D ambiguous. This CDR3 is built from 15 residues. Trimming took off 2 bases at V and 8 bases at J, with 17 bases between the two ends. CDR3 region: CASSLLASVGGTQYF. In nucleotides, the CDR3 is TGTGCCAGCAGTTTACTGGCCTCCGTAGGTGGTACGCAGTATTTT.

This chain's CDR3 is CASSQLQGEETQYF. CDR3 nucleotides: TGTGCCAGCAGTCAACTACAGGGGGAAGAGACCCAGTACTTC. The chain combines TRBV6-2 or TRBV6-3 with TRBJ2-5; 8 positions match TRBD1. Germline lookup yields CDR1 MNHEY and CDR2 SVGEGT. The junction had 5 bases not matched to a gene; V was cut back by 5 bases and J by 3 bases. The CDR3 is 14 amino acids.

The chain combines TRBV20-1 with TRBJ2-1; D may be TRBD1 or TRBD2 (5 bases each). Per germline, CDR1 DFQATT and CDR2 SNEGSKA (reference sequence). The CDR3 extends over 14 amino acids. Trimming cost V 4 bases and J 0 bases, with 10 bases left between them. The CDR3 loop is CSATGPSSYNEQFF. CDR3 sequence (DNA): TGCAGTGCTACGGGACCGAGCTCCTACAATGAGCAGTTCTTC.

The rearrangement uses TRBV9 and TRBJ1-2, with TRBD1 matching over 7 bases. The CDR3 consists of 14 residues. V lost 0 bases, J lost 3 bases, and 2 bases stayed unmatched. CDR1 and CDR2 from the germline V gene are SGDLS and YYNGEE. The CDR3 sequence is CASSVETGDYGYTF. In nucleotides, the CDR3 is TGTGCCAGCAGCGTAGAAACAGGGGACTATGGCTACACCTTC.

V and J are TRBV3-1 and TRBJ1-4, with unresolved D. The CDR3 spans 17 residues. V shed 0 bases and J shed 0 bases, with 11 bases lying between them. Germline V CDR1 and CDR2: LGHDT, YNNKEL (reference sequence). The CDR3 nucleotides read TGTGCCAGCAGCCAAGACACCTTAGCCTCAACTAATGAAAAACTGTTTTTT. Translation gives CASSQDTLASTNEKLFF.

V and J are TRBV9 and TRBJ2-3, with 8 bases that match TRBD1. V gave up 4 bases and J gave up 4 bases; unmatched junction bases: 8. The CDR3 length is 15 residues. Per germline, CDR1 SGDLS and CDR2 YYNGEE. The CDR3 DNA reads TGTGCCAGCAGCCCAAGGACAGGGCGGGCAGATACGCAGTATTTT. It is translated as CASSPRTGRADTQYF.

The V and J genes are TRBV4-2 and TRBJ2-1; TRBD2 matches 14 bases. The germline gives CDR1 LGHNA, CDR2 YNFKEQ. V shed 4 bases, J shed 10 bases, and the junction held 6 bases outside the gene matches. This CDR3 contains 15 residues. The chain's CDR3 is CASSRTSGGRIEQFF. CDR3 DNA: TGTGCCAGCAGCCGGACTAGCGGGGGGAGGATCGAGCAGTTCTTC.

This rearrangement joins TRBV5-5 to TRBJ1-5, with 9 bases fitting TRBD1. V lost 4 bases to trimming and J lost 7 bases; unmatched junction nucleotides: 9. Per the germline V gene, CDR1 is SGHKS and CDR2 is YYEKEE (reference sequence). This CDR3 contains 15 residues. In nucleotides, the CDR3 is TGTGCCAGCAGCGCGACAGGGGGAACAGGACAGCCCCAGCATTTT. Translating gives CASSATGGTGQPQHF.

The chain employs TRBV6-6 and TRBJ2-5, with 9 bases lining up with TRBD2. Germline V lookup: CDR1 MNHNY, CDR2 SVGAGI (reference sequence). The ends lost 4 bases at V and 5 bases at J; junction bases unmatched: 5. This CDR3 contains 14 residues. For the CDR3, the DNA is TGTGCCAGCAGTTTTGGCGGGGGGGCCGAGACCCAGTACTTC. This sequence encodes CASSFGGGAETQYF.

The chain combines TRBV6-5 with TRBJ1-6; D remains ambiguous. The CDR3 is 13 amino acids. Germline V gene data show CDR1 as MNHEY and CDR2 as SVGAGI. Trimming cost V 6 bases and J 5 bases, with 8 bases left between them. The CDR3 spells CASRYSDNSPLHF. CDR3 bases: TGTGCCAGCAGATACAGCGATAATTCACCCCTCCACTTT.

This chain links TRBV10-3 with TRBJ1-2; TRBD1 matches 7 bases. The length of the CDR3 is 12 residues. V lost 6 bases, J lost 6 bases, and 4 bases stayed unmatched. Germline CDR1 and CDR2: ENHRY and SYGVKD. For the CDR3, the DNA is TGTGCCATCAGCCAGGGGGGCCATGGCTACACCTTC. Its protein is CAISQGGHGYTF.

The gene calls are TRBV10-2 and TRBJ2-7, with 9 bases identical to TRBD1. CDR1 is WSHSY, CDR2 SAAADI, per germline. Trimming cost V 5 bases and J 5 bases; bases outside gene matches: 7. CDR3 length: 14 residues. The CDR3 loop reads CASSTGTGPHEQYF. The CDR3, as DNA: TGCGCCAGCAGTACCGGGACAGGGCCCCACGAGCAGTACTTC.

The rearrangement links TRBV7-2 to TRBJ1-1; D not resolved. The CDR3 is 15 residues long. The V end was cut by 1 base, the J end by 2 bases, with 11 bases between. The germline V gene encodes CDR1 SGHTA and CDR2 FQGNSA. The CDR3 coding sequence is TGTGCCAGCAGCTTAGGTTCGCCACCAAACACTGAAGCTTTCTTT. Amino acids: CASSLGSPPNTEAFF.